One sample yielded the 27 T cell receptor beta chains listed below, sequenced in a study of OX40 agonist ivuxolimab in advanced cancers. The assay was immunoSEQ multiplex PCR, and TCRdb's table has in-frame clones only and misses some. The sample consists of about 150,000 clones, 90% to 95% of them appearing once. The source was CD4+ or CD8+ T cells sorted from blood, collected in a trial of the OX40 agonist ivuxolimab. The origin of the receptors is an adult with an advanced solid tumor such as melanoma, head and neck, liver or kidney cancer.

The chain is built from TRBV12-5 and TRBJ1-6; a possible D gene is TRBD1 (5 bases). Deletions cut 6 bases from V and 9 bases from J, with 15 bases between. Germline V lookup: CDR1 LGHNT, CDR2 FRNRAP. This CDR3 is 14 amino acids long. The CDR3 protein is CASGPPGRGSPLHF. CDR3 sequence (DNA): TGTGCTAGTGGCCCCCCTGGGAGGGGTTCACCCCTCCACTTT.

This clone is a singleton in its sample. The V and J genes are TRBV5-4 and TRBJ2-7, with no clear D. The CDR3 loop spans 15 amino acids. CDR1 SGHNT and CDR2 YYREEE come from the germline V gene (reference sequence). V dropped 1 base and J dropped 1 base, with 12 bases sitting between them. In nucleotides, the CDR3 is TGTGCCAGCAGCTTGTGGTCGTTGGGTTCCTACGAGCAGTACTTC. This translates into CASSLWSLGSYEQYF.

The chain employs TRBV5-4 and TRBJ1-1; maybe TRBD1 (6 bases). Trimming cost V 0 bases and J 8 bases, with 11 bases left between them. From germline, CDR1 is SGHNT and CDR2 YYREEE (reference sequence). This CDR3 contains 13 residues. The CDR3 here is CASSLARGHEAFF. The DNA of the CDR3 is TGTGCCAGCAGCTTGGCCAGGGGTCACGAAGCTTTCTTT.

The rearrangement uses TRBV11-2 and TRBJ1-2; D gene unclear. From germline, CDR1 is SGHAT and CDR2 FQNNGV. The CDR3 spans 13 residues. Trimming left V 4 bases short and J 3 bases short, with 9 bases between. In DNA form, the CDR3 reads TGTGCCAGCAGCTCCCGGGGAGACTATGGCTACACCTTC. Amino acids: CASSSRGDYGYTF.

This sequence joins TRBV7-2 and TRBJ2-4; TRBD1 agrees at 7 bases. V shed 5 bases, J shed 0 bases, and the junction held 1 base outside the gene matches. The CDR3 is made up of 14 amino acids. Germline V CDR1 and CDR2: SGHTA, FQGNSA. This CDR3 reads CASSRDRAKNIQYF. Written as DNA, the CDR3 is TGTGCCAGCAGCCGGGACAGAGCCAAAAACATTCAGTACTTC.

This clone was seen more than once but under ten times. The chain's CDR3 is CASSQTNPRNTIYF. The CDR3 DNA follows: TGCGCCAGCAGCCAAACTAACCCTCGGAACACCATATATTTT. The chain couples TRBV4-1 to TRBJ1-3, with D uncertain. V was clipped by 2 bases and J by 7 bases, with 12 bases between them. The length of the CDR3 is 14 residues. From germline, CDR1 is MGHRA and CDR2 YSYEKL.

Comments on this clone: A junction boundary mismatches the germline segment, possibly from a read error. The rearrangement uses TRBV6-1 and TRBJ1-5; 8 positions match TRBD1. The V gene's germline CDR1 is MNHNS and CDR2 SASEGT. The CDR3 is 14 amino acids. CDR3 amino acids: CASSPGTGKQPQHF. The CDR3 DNA follows: TGTGCCAGCAGTCCCGGGACAGGCAAGCAGCCCCAGCATTTT.

This clone has just a few counts. V gene TRBV2 combines with J gene TRBJ1-1, with D perhaps TRBD1 (6 bases). The V end lost 0 bases, the J end lost 11 bases, and 19 bases lay between the germline ends. From germline, CDR1 is SNHLY and CDR2 FYNNEI. The CDR3 has 15 residues. This CDR3 is CASSEASSGGWVAFF. The CDR3 DNA follows: TGTGCCAGCAGTGAAGCAAGCTCGGGGGGCTGGGTCGCTTTCTTT.

This clone was observed once. The gene calls are TRBV5-1 and TRBJ1-5; TRBD1 aligns across 11 bases. Trimming cost V 5 bases and J 4 bases; bases outside gene matches: 5. Germline lookup yields CDR1 SGHRS and CDR2 YFSETQ. The CDR3 is made up of 15 amino acids. CDR3 nucleotides: TGCGCCAGCAGGCCCGGGACAGGGGGAAATCAGCCCCAGCATTTT. Amino acids: CASRPGTGGNQPQHF. The full variable domain, completed using reference TRBV5-1 and TRBJ1-5, is KAGVTQTPRYLIKTRGQQVTLSCSPISGHRSVSWYQQTPGQGLQFLFEYFSETQRNKGNFPGRFSGRQFSNSRSEMNVSTLELGDSALYLCASRPGTGGNQPQHFGDGTRLSIL.

The J gene is TRBJ2-3, the V gene TRBV18, with 11 positions matching TRBD2. Germline CDR1 KGHSH, CDR2 LQKENI. This CDR3 is 19 amino acids long. J gave up 0 bases and V 1 base, and 9 bases lay outside the gene matches. CDR3 sequence reads: CASSPLGTSGSASTDTQYF. As DNA, the CDR3 is TGTGCCAGCTCACCACTAGGGACTAGCGGTAGTGCTAGCACAGATACGCAGTATTTT.

V is TRBV2 and J is TRBJ2-5; D gene ambiguous. The CDR3 covers 14 residues. Germline lookup yields CDR1 SNHLY and CDR2 FYNNEI. Trimming shortened V by 7 bases and J by 4 bases, and 16 bases separated the two germline ends. CDR3 amino acids: CASTGSPGGETQYF. In DNA, the CDR3 is TGTGCCAGCACGGGCTCGCCAGGCGGAGAGACCCAGTACTTC.

V gene TRBV7-6 combines with J gene TRBJ1-1, with D possibly TRBD1 on 6 matching bases. This CDR3 has 14 residues. V was pared by 5 bases and J by 1 base, with 11 bases between. The germline CDR1 and CDR2 sequences are SGHVS and FNYEAQ. The CDR3 DNA follows: TGTGCCAGCAGCCTGGACAGTGGGAACACTGAAGCTTTCTTT. Translation gives CASSLDSGNTEAFF.

The CDR3 here is CSATENYGYTF. CDR3 in DNA: TGCAGTGCCACAGAGAACTATGGCTACACCTTC. The chain carries TRBV20-1 and TRBJ1-2; D is unresolved. This CDR3 comprises 11 residues. Germline loops: CDR1 DFQATT, CDR2 SNEGSKA (reference sequence). Trimming cost V 6 bases and J 2 bases, with 7 bases left between them.

This clone was found once. This chain links TRBV4-3 with TRBJ2-3, with TRBD2 as a possible D gene (6 bases). CDR1 is LGHNA, CDR2 YSLEER, per germline. V dropped 4 bases and J dropped 5 bases, with 28 bases sitting between them. The CDR3 covers 19 residues. CDR3: CASSREVPRSGVMRDTQYF. CDR3 DNA sequence: TGCGCCAGCAGCCGGGAGGTACCAAGATCCGGGGTCATGAGAGATACGCAGTATTTT.

The rearrangement uses TRBV15 and TRBJ1-2; 7 nucleotides match TRBD1. CDR1 is LNHNV, CDR2 YYDKDF, per germline (reference sequence). V trimming: 5 bases; J trimming: 5 bases; junction bases outside the gene matches: 2. This CDR3 contains 12 residues. Written as DNA, the CDR3 is TGTGCCACCAGCCGGGACAGATATGGCTACACCTTC. This sequence encodes CATSRDRYGYTF.

This clone was seen once. This chain links TRBV27 with TRBJ1-2; 9 bases line up with TRBD1. CDR3 length: 17 residues. Unmatched junction bases numbered 11, after V lost 3 bases and J lost 3 bases. Germline V CDR1 and CDR2: MNHEY, SMNVEV (reference sequence). CDR3 in DNA: TGTGCCAGCAGTTTCGGGGGGGGACAGGGTAACGACTATGGCTACACCTTC. Translation gives CASSFGGGQGNDYGYTF.

This chain uses TRBV28 with TRBJ2-1, with TRBD2 matching over 10 bases. After removal of 6 bases from V and 6 bases from J, the junction contained 2 bases not matched to a gene. The CDR3 is made up of 13 amino acids. Looked up from germline, CDR1 is MDHEN and CDR2 is SYDVKM. CDR3 sequence (DNA): TGTGCCAGCAGCACTAGCGGGGTCAATGAGCAGTTCTTC. As protein: CASSTSGVNEQFF.

The CDR3 is CASSPLSTYEQYF. In DNA form, the CDR3 reads TGCGCCAGCAGCCCCCTATCCACCTACGAGCAGTACTTC. This rearrangement joins TRBV5-1 to TRBJ2-7; D remains unclear. CDR1 and CDR2 from the germline V gene are SGHRS and YFSETQ. The V end lost 4 bases, the J end lost 2 bases, and 10 bases lay between the germline ends. This CDR3 spans 13 amino acids.

J is TRBJ1-2 and V is TRBV28, with 7 bases identical to TRBD1. The germline V gene has CDR1 MDHEN and CDR2 SYDVKM. CDR3 length: 13 amino acids. V shed 5 bases, J shed 4 bases, and the junction held 4 bases outside the gene matches. This CDR3 is CASSPPGGYGYTF. For the CDR3, the DNA is TGTGCCAGCAGTCCCCCAGGGGGCTATGGCTACACCTTC.

As DNA, the CDR3 is TGTGCCGGGGGGATCCACGCGGGAGGAATCAATGAGCAGTTCTTC. Its protein is CAGGIHAGGINEQFF. This chain links TRBV7-2 with TRBJ2-1; TRBD2 aligns across 8 bases. Germline CDR1 is SGHTA and CDR2 is FQGNSA. The junction had 15 bases not matched to a gene; V was cut back by 11 bases and J by 6 bases. The CDR3 is 15 residues long.

The rearrangement uses TRBV28 and TRBJ2-6; D uncertain. There are 15 residues in the CDR3. The V and J ends lost 6 bases and 0 bases respectively, with 9 bases between them. The germline V gene encodes CDR1 MDHEN and CDR2 SYDVKM. The CDR3 loop reads CASSGWTSGANVLTF. The CDR3 DNA reads TGTGCCAGCAGCGGGTGGACCTCTGGGGCCAACGTCCTGACTTTC. The whole variable domain, filled in from reference TRBV28 and TRBJ2-6, reads DVKVTQSSRYLVKRTGEKVFLECVQDMDHENMFWYRQDPGLGLRLIYFSYDVKMKEKGDIPEGYSVSREKKERFSLILESASTNQTSMYLCASSGWTSGANVLTFGAGSRLTVL.

V gene TRBV11-3 combines with J gene TRBJ2-5; D uncertain. V lost 5 bases and J 4 bases, leaving 11 bases between the germline ends. CDR3 length: 13 residues. Germline assignment: CDR1 SGHNT and CDR2 YENEEA. The CDR3 here is CASSLNWGETQYF. In DNA form, the CDR3 reads TGTGCCAGCAGCCTAAACTGGGGAGAGACCCAGTACTTC. Based on the CDR3 plus reference TRBV11-3 and TRBJ2-5, the full variable domain is EAGVVQSPRYKIIEKKQPVAFWCNPISGHNTLYWYLQNLGQGPELLIRYENEEAVDDSQLPKDRFSAERLKGVDSTLKIQPAELGDSAVYLCASSLNWGETQYFGPGTRLLVL.

V is TRBV15 and J is TRBJ1-5, with D hard to call. CDR1 and CDR2 (germline): LNHNV, YYDKDF (reference sequence). The CDR3 runs 14 residues. The V end lost 1 base, the J end lost 1 base, and 5 bases lay between the germline ends. CDR3 loop: CATSRVESNQPQHF. CDR3 nucleotide sequence: TGTGCCACCAGCAGAGTAGAGAGCAATCAGCCCCAGCATTTT.

This chain uses TRBV4-2 with TRBJ1-2; D remains ambiguous. Trimming shortened V by 1 base and J by 2 bases, and 11 bases separated the two germline ends. This CDR3 has 15 amino acids. CDR1 and CDR2 from the germline V gene are LGHNA and YNFKEQ. The chain's CDR3 is CASSQGLGPNYGYTF. The CDR3 DNA sequence: TGTGCCAGCAGCCAAGGGCTAGGGCCAAACTATGGCTACACCTTC.

The chain carries TRBV4-2 and TRBJ2-1; D unresolved. CDR3 length equals 16 residues. The germline V gene encodes CDR1 LGHNA and CDR2 YNFKEQ. Trimming cost V 1 base and J 1 base, with 11 bases left between them. The CDR3, as DNA: TGTGCCAGCAGCCAAGGGGTTGGCGGTTCCTACAATGAGCAGTTCTTC. It codes for CASSQGVGGSYNEQFF.

The CDR3 coding sequence is TGCGCCAGCAGCCAAGTGAGGGCGGGAAGTAACACCGGGGAGCTGTTTTTT. Translating it yields CASSQVRAGSNTGELFF. The chain links TRBV4-3 to TRBJ2-2; a weak D match, TRBD2 (6 bases). The CDR3 contains 17 residues. Germline CDR1 is LGHNA and CDR2 is YSLEER. Trimming cost V 1 base and J 2 bases, with 14 bases left between them.

V is TRBV6-1 and J is TRBJ2-5, with 11 nucleotides matching TRBD2. The CDR3 runs 16 residues. V shed 1 base, J shed 4 bases, and the junction held 5 bases outside the gene matches. Germline-derived CDR1 and CDR2 are MNHNS and SASEGT. The CDR3 loop reads CASSEVFGTSGETQYF. CDR3 DNA: TGTGCCAGCAGTGAAGTCTTCGGGACTAGCGGAGAGACCCAGTACTTC.